The 25 T cell receptor beta chains reported below all come from one sample, sequenced in a study of shared clonotypes between healthy human individuals. TCRdb's table, derived via immunoSEQ multiplex PCR, lists solely in-frame clones and lacks some. The data contain approximately 2.5 million clones, over 85% of them singletons. Material for sequencing was naive CD4+ T cells from PBMCs. The subset denotes: CD45RA+ positively selected. These receptors came from a man younger than 35 in good health. Some clones in this sample may be carry-over from other donors' samples.

The chain is built from TRBV14 and TRBJ2-3, with TRBD2 identical over 9 bases. The germline gives CDR1 SGHDN, CDR2 FVKESK. CDR3 length: 17 residues. V lost 3 bases and J lost 3; bases outside the gene matches: 10. The CDR3 DNA sequence: TGTGCCAGCAGCCACCCTAAGACTAGCGGTCGGACAGATACGCAGTATTTT. Translation gives CASSHPKTSGRTDTQYF.

The chain couples TRBV9 to TRBJ1-1, with 10 bases identical to TRBD1. The CDR3 has 15 amino acids. Germline CDR1 reads SGDLS; CDR2 reads YYNGEE. V gave up 3 bases and J gave up 3 bases; unmatched junction bases: 5. The CDR3 DNA reads as TGTGCCAGCAGCGAGGGACAGGGGATAGACACTGAAGCTTTCTTT. Translating gives CASSEGQGIDTEAFF.

The chain links TRBV19 to TRBJ2-1; D gene unclear. Germline V gene sequence: CDR1 LNHDA, CDR2 SQIVND (reference sequence). Trimming removed 3 bases at V and 0 bases at J, with 6 bases between. This CDR3 region has 14 residues. For the CDR3, the DNA is TGTGCCAGTAGTATTAAGCACTCCTACAATGAGCAGTTCTTC. Its translation: CASSIKHSYNEQFF.

The gene calls are TRBV6-5 and TRBJ1-3; D unresolved. Trimming cost V 4 bases and J 3 bases, with 10 bases left between them. Per the germline V gene, CDR1 is MNHEY and CDR2 is SVGAGI. The CDR3 has 14 residues. CDR3 in amino acids: CASSSRTLGNTIYF. CDR3 in DNA: TGTGCCAGCAGTTCGCGGACGCTTGGAAACACCATATATTTT.

The chain combines TRBV7-2 with TRBJ2-3; D is ambiguous. Per germline, CDR1 SGHTA and CDR2 FQGNSA. Trimming removed 10 bases from V and 3 bases from J, with 20 bases in between. The CDR3 has 15 residues. The CDR3 DNA reads as TGTGCCATCAGACTCCGCGCCAGCGAAACAGATACGCAGTATTTT. Its protein product is CAIRLRASETDTQYF.

This rearrangement joins TRBV27 to TRBJ2-4; TRBD2 matches 15 bases. V gave up 5 bases and J gave up 2 bases; unmatched junction bases: 10. Germline CDR1 MNHEY, CDR2 SMNVEV (reference sequence). The CDR3 extends over 19 amino acids. The CDR3 sequence: CASSPPRTSGRASKNIQYF. The CDR3 bases are TGTGCCAGCAGTCCGCCTCGGACTAGCGGGAGGGCCTCCAAAAACATTCAGTACTTC.

The rearrangement uses TRBV6-6 and TRBJ2-7; TRBD2 might be the D (6 bases). Germline V gene sequence: CDR1 MNHNY, CDR2 SVGAGI (reference sequence). There are 15 residues in the CDR3. V lost 8 bases and J lost 0, with 17 bases in between. The CDR3 DNA reads TGTGCCAGCCTACCCCTCCGGACTACCTCCTACGAGCAGTACTTC. Amino acid sequence: CASLPLRTTSYEQYF.

This rearrangement joins TRBV9 to TRBJ2-2; weak D call: TRBD1 (5 bases). The germline CDR1 and CDR2 sequences are SGDLS and YYNGEE. The CDR3 contains 15 residues. Deletions cut 0 bases from V and 4 bases from J, with 10 bases between. CDR3: CASSVVDSATGELFF. CDR3 DNA sequence: TGTGCCAGCAGCGTAGTCGACAGCGCCACCGGGGAGCTGTTTTTT.

The chain has TRBV7-8 and TRBJ2-7; 11 bases line up with TRBD1. Trimming at V came to 2 bases and at J to 6 bases, leaving 3 bases not matched to a gene. The CDR3 has 14 residues. The germline CDR1 and CDR2 sequences are SGHVS and FQNEAQ. The CDR3 reads CASSLRDRGGEQYF. For the CDR3, the DNA is TGTGCCAGCAGCTTAAGGGACAGGGGGGGCGAGCAGTACTTC.

The chain has TRBV7-8 and TRBJ2-7; 10 nucleotides match TRBD2. J was trimmed by 6 bases and V by 5 bases; bases with no gene match: 13. The CDR3 has 16 amino acids. Germline loops: CDR1 SGHVS, CDR2 FQNEAQ. The CDR3 DNA follows: TGTGCCAGCAGCCCACGGTATCAGCGGGAGGGCCGCGAGCAGTACTTC. Translation: CASSPRYQREGREQYF.

This clone was counted once. The V gene is TRBV9, the J gene TRBJ2-1; 7 nucleotides line up with TRBD2. V was clipped by 0 bases and J by 1 base; unmatched bases: 10. The germline gives CDR1 SGDLS, CDR2 YYNGEE. There are 18 residues in the CDR3. CDR3 sequence: CASSVGVGLADSYNEQFF. CDR3 DNA sequence: TGTGCCAGCAGCGTAGGGGTAGGGCTAGCGGATTCCTACAATGAGCAGTTCTTC.

J is TRBJ2-7 and V is TRBV28; TRBD2 is a possible D gene (5 bases). This CDR3 region has 13 residues. Germline assignment: CDR1 MDHEN and CDR2 SYDVKM. The V and J ends lost 10 bases and 0 bases respectively, with 13 bases between them. As DNA, the CDR3 is TGTGCCACCCGGGATCCTTACTCCTACGAGCAGTACTTC. Amino acid sequence: CATRDPYSYEQYF.

The chain carries TRBV6-6 and TRBJ2-7, with D uncertain. This CDR3 comprises 14 residues. CDR1 is MNHNY, CDR2 SVGAGI, per germline (reference sequence). V was trimmed by 2 bases and J by 4 bases, leaving 12 bases between them. CDR3 protein: CASSYAQLSYEQYF. The CDR3, as DNA: TGTGCCAGCAGTTACGCTCAGCTTAGTTACGAGCAGTACTTC.

The chain couples TRBV6-1 to TRBJ2-5; the match to TRBD2 covers 8 bases. This CDR3 comprises 14 residues. Per the germline V gene, CDR1 is MNHNS and CDR2 is SASEGT. Unmatched junction bases numbered 5, after V lost 6 bases and J lost 2 bases. CDR3 region: CASRIAGRQETQYF. For the CDR3, the DNA is TGTGCCAGCAGAATAGCGGGAAGACAAGAGACCCAGTACTTC.

The chain employs TRBV29-1 and TRBJ1-2; D unresolved. The V end lost 1 base, the J end lost 8 bases, and 8 bases lay between the germline ends. The CDR3 spans 11 residues. Germline V gene lookup returns CDR1 SQVTM and CDR2 ANQGSEA. The CDR3 is CSVEGSGGYTF. The DNA for the CDR3 is TGCAGCGTTGAAGGGTCGGGAGGCTACACCTTC. The full variable domain, with the rest looked up from reference TRBV29-1 and TRBJ1-2, is SAVISQKPSRDICQRGTSLTIQCQVDSQVTMMFWYRQQPGQSLTLIATANQGSEATYESGFVIDKFPISRPNLTFSTLTVSNMSPEDSSIYLCSVEGSGGYTFGSGTRLTVV.

The CDR3 DNA sequence: TGTGCCAGCAGCTTGAAGGGGAATGAGCAGTTCTTC. Its protein is CASSLKGNEQFF. The genes are TRBV5-4 and TRBJ2-1, with D possibly matching TRBD1 (5 bases). The ends were cut back, 1 base at V and 7 bases at J, with 6 bases in the middle. Looked up from germline, CDR1 is SGHNT and CDR2 is YYREEE (reference sequence). The CDR3 totals 12 residues.

This clone was observed a single time. The CDR3 here is CASSLAGTTRSQETQYF. In DNA, the CDR3 is TGCGCCAGCAGCTTGGCCGGGACTACCCGTTCCCAAGAGACCCAGTACTTC. The V and J genes are TRBV5-1 and TRBJ2-5; TRBD2 matches at 7 bases. Germline CDR1 and CDR2: SGHRS and YFSETQ. This CDR3 contains 17 residues. The junction had 9 bases not matched to a gene; V was cut back by 0 bases and J by 1 base.

In its sample, this clone was seen once. V is TRBV28 and J is TRBJ1-5, with no clear D. Trimming shortened V by 5 bases and J by 8 bases, and 10 bases separated the two germline ends. CDR3 length: 12 amino acids. Germline CDR1 reads MDHEN; CDR2 reads SYDVKM. This chain's CDR3 is CASSAVEKPQHF. Written as DNA, the CDR3 is TGTGCCAGCAGTGCCGTAGAAAAGCCCCAGCATTTT.

This clone was seen once. The sample has other DNA sequences that encode this CDR3 too. The V call is TRBV18, the J call TRBJ2-5; TRBD2 matches 7 bases. Unmatched junction bases numbered 8, after V lost 6 bases and J lost 4 bases. Per germline, CDR1 KGHSH and CDR2 LQKENI. This CDR3 contains 14 residues. The CDR3 sequence is CASSPSGGSETQYF. CDR3 DNA sequence: TGTGCCAGCTCTCCATCGGGGGGATCAGAGACCCAGTACTTC.

V is TRBV27 and J is TRBJ2-5; D possibly corresponds to TRBD1 (5 bases). Trimming took off 4 bases at V and 2 bases at J, with 11 bases between the two ends. The length of the CDR3 is 14 residues. Germline V gives CDR1 MNHEY, CDR2 SMNVEV (reference sequence). The CDR3 sequence: CASSYQGNQETQYF. CDR3 in DNA: TGTGCCAGCAGTTACCAGGGCAATCAAGAGACCCAGTACTTC.

The chain joins TRBV4-1 to TRBJ1-2, with D tentatively TRBD1 (5 bases). Germline V CDR1 and CDR2: MGHRA, YSYEKL. The CDR3 extends over 14 amino acids. V lost 9 bases and J 0 bases, leaving 14 bases between the germline ends. The DNA of the CDR3 is TGCGCCAGTAGAAATCAGGGAACTAACTATGGCTACACCTTC. Protein: CASRNQGTNYGYTF.

The chain employs TRBV18 and TRBJ1-2, with D unclear. CDR3 size: 15 residues. Per the germline V gene, CDR1 is KGHSH and CDR2 is LQKENI. V was clipped by 1 base and J by 0 bases, with 9 bases between them. The CDR3 loop is CASSPLAISNYGYTF. The CDR3, as DNA: TGTGCCAGCTCACCACTCGCCATATCTAACTATGGCTACACCTTC. The full variable domain, completed using reference TRBV18 and TRBJ1-2, is NAGVMQNPRHLVRRRGQEARLRCSPMKGHSHVYWYRQLPEEGLKFMVYLQKENIIDESGMPKERFSAEFPKEGPSILRIQQVVRGDSAAYFCASSPLAISNYGYTFGSGTRLTVV.

The chain joins TRBV27 to TRBJ2-2, with unresolved D. The CDR3 loop spans 14 amino acids. Between the trimmed V and J ends, which lost 3 bases and 7 bases, there was a span of 12 bases. The germline CDR1 and CDR2 sequences are MNHEY and SMNVEV (reference sequence). CDR3 amino acids: CASSFLLLGGELFF. CDR3 sequence (DNA): TGTGCCAGCAGTTTCCTCCTCCTGGGCGGGGAGCTGTTTTTT.

This chain links TRBV4-3 with TRBJ2-3; D ambiguous. CDR1 LGHNA and CDR2 YSLEER come from the germline V gene. Trimming pared 2 bases from V and 6 bases from J, leaving 9 bases between. The CDR3 spans 13 residues. For the CDR3, the DNA is TGCGCCAGCAGCCAAACCCGTGACGATACGCAGTATTTT. Translation: CASSQTRDDTQYF.

The chain links TRBV6-5 to TRBJ2-1; no firm D call. Trimming took 5 bases from V and 5 from J, leaving 7 bases between them. This CDR3 region has 12 residues. CDR1 is MNHEY and CDR2 is SVGAGI in the germline V gene. The CDR3 coding sequence is TGTGCCAGCAGTCGCGCGGACAATGAGCAGTTCTTC. Protein: CASSRADNEQFF.